This record covers a single T cell receptor beta chain. The source of the sample is a study of blood T cell repertoires in COVID-19. Study at large: Some COVID-19 samples were acute and others convalescent; all came from the United States, Italy and Spain. PBMCs, B-cell-depleted T cells, or T cells were the source of the cDNA or gDNA that made up the material.

Methods used by the authors: Amplification from reference gene primers served as the basis for estimated nucleated cell counts. Clones were sequenced by immunoSEQ multiplex PCR, and TCRdb holds only the in-frame ones, with some missing. V, J and clone size were drawn from that table, and D and trimming were deduced from the DNA. The sample lists some 78,000 clones, 90% occurring once. V dropped 2 bases and J dropped 4 bases, with 16 bases sitting between them. The CDR3 contains 16 residues. In germline, CDR1 is SGHDT, CDR2 YYEEEE. Sequenced input: peripheral blood. The receptor comes from a woman aged 50 to 60 in a cohort sampled during active COVID-19. V and J are TRBV5-6 and TRBJ2-1, with D uncertain. The CDR3 sequence is CASSFGAVARYNEQFF. In DNA, the CDR3 is TGTGCCAGCAGCTTTGGAGCCGTGGCTCGGTACAATGAGCAGTTCTTC.